This T cell receptor (beta chain) was identified during a study of T cell responses to AZD1222 COVID-19 vaccine (dated by TCRdb to the early 2020s). At the level of the whole study: AZD1222 recipients with second doses at about 4 weeks or about 12 weeks were pooled, because spike-specific TCR depth and breadth did not differ between schedules. A total of more than 230 trial participants underwent TCR sequencing, of whom approximately 200 had received two doses of AZD1222 and 26 had received two doses of the MenACWY control vaccine. Trial participants were enrolled by age into subgroups of 18-55, 56-69 and 70-plus years, and approximately 150, 30 and 60 TCR-sequenced participants, respectively, were included in these subgroups. What the work shows at the level of the full study, not this receptor alone: Most participants were white British and females outnumbered males, and the authors suggested that clonal diversity may have been underestimated. Because no day 14 peak-response samples were available, the repertoires could be characterized only after the peak T cell response. Reportedly, almost half of the unique spike-specific TCRs recognized epitopes lying outside the regions that are mutated in the B.1.351 and B.1.1.7 variants. A significant rise in spike-specific TCR breadth and depth was observed after two AZD1222 doses relative to day 0 and relative to MenACWY recipients. The vaccine-associated CD4 TCRs covered the entire spike protein, and the dominant responses fell in regions 160-218 and 743-854. In the small 56-69-year group, the increase in depth fell short of significance, most likely because of low power. Conclusions about previously exposed vaccinees are limited because only 6 or 7 AZD1222 recipients were SARS-CoV-2 seropositive at baseline.

The sample's time point, from its label and the paper: baseline before first vaccination. Vaccinee samples were obtained from the UK trials COV001 and COV002, which included a single-blind randomized controlled phase 2/3 trial of AZD1222 (ChAdOx1 nCoV-19) in healthy adults. For TCRbeta chain sequencing, PBMC samples were collected from trial participants at day 0 and at day 28 after the second dose. The CDR3 regions of human TCRbeta chains were analyzed by immunosequencing. Processing in the source paper ran as follows. Repertoire TCRs were checked for matches against a reference library of SARS-CoV-2-specific TCRs that had been generated using the MIRA antigen-specificity platform. Breadth was defined as the fraction of unique TCRs that were SARS-CoV-2-associated, and depth was defined as the fraction of total T cells that were SARS-CoV-2-associated. Using the MIRA data, each spike-specific TCR was assigned both to the spike region to which the TCR was reactive and to a CD4 or CD8 class. Log10-transformed breadth and depth values were compared by one-way ANOVA with Sidak's multiple comparisons tests. The table was pulled from immuneACCESS by TCRdb, which kept in-frame rearrangements only. Such tables lose some clones; where checked, under half of the loss comes from unresolved V genes, and the rest has no known cause. From that table come the V and J calls and clone size; the DNA was used to work out D and trimming. The sample table contains some 110,000 clones; only one count was recorded for approximately 93% of them. 5% of the sample rests with the top ten.

A note on this clone: Its antigen specificity is not known. No clone much larger than this one lies a single base away; base qualities are absent.

V trim: 0 bases; J trim: 4 bases; unmatched bases: 3. The germline V gene gives CDR1 as LGHNA and CDR2 as YSLEER. The cysteine opens and the phenylalanine closes a CDR3 of 15 amino acids. The retained sequence is limited to the CDR3, 45 bases, with the frame set at the first base. This clonotype was sampled from an adult in good health. The sequence links TRBV4-3 to TRBJ1-5; 7 middle bases align to TRBD1. This material consisted of peripheral blood, taken on day 0 of AZD1222 vaccination. Read as DNA, the sequence is TGCGCCAGCAGCCAAGATCTCAGGGGGAATCAGCCCCAGCATTTT. It is translated as CASSQDLRGNQPQHF.